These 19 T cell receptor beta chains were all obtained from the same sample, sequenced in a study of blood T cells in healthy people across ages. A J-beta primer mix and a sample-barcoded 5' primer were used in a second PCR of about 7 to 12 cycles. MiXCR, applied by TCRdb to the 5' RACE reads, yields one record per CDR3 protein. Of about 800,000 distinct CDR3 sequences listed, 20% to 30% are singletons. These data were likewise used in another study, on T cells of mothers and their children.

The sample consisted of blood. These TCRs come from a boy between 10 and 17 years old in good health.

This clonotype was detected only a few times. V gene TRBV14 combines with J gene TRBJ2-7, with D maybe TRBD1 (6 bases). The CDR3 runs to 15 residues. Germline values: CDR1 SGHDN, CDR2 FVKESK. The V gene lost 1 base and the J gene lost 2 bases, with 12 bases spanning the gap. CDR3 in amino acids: CASSQGVGGTYEQYF. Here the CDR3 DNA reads TGTGCCAGCAGCCAAGGGGTAGGGGGAACCTACGAGCAGTACTTC.

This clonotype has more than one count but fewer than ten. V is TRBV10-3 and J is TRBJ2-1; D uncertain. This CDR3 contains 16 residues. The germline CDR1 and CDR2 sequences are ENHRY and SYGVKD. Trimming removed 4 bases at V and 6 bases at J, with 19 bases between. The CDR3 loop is CAISAPNGRDLNEQFF. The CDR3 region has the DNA TGTGCCATCAGTGCCCCCAACGGACGTGATCTCAATGAGCAGTTCTTC.

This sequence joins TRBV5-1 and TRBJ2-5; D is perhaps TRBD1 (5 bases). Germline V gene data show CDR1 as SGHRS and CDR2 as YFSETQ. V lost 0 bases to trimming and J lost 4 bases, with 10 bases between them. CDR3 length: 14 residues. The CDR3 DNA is TGCGCCAGCAGCTTGGACTGGGGCCGAGAGACCCAGTACTTC. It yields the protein CASSLDWGRETQYF.

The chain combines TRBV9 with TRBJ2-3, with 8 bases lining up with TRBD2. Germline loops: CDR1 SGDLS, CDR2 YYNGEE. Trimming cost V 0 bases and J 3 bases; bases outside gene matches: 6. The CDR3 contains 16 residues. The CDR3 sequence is CASSVDVGGETDTQYF. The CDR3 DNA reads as TGTGCCAGCAGCGTAGACGTCGGGGGGGAGACAGATACGCAGTATTTT.

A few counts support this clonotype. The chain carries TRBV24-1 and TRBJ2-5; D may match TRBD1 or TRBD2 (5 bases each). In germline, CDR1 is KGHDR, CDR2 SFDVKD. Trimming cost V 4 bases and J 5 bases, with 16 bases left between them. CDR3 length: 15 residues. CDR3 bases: TGTGCCACCAGTGAACCGAGTCGAGGGGAGGAGACCCAGTACTTC. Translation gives CATSEPSRGEETQYF.

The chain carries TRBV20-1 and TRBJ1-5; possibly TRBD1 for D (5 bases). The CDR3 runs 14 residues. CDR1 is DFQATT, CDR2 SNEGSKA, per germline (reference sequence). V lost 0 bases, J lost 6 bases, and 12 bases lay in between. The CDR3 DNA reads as TGCAGTGCTAGAGATGGGGGGATGGGTCAGCCCCAGCATTTT. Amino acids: CSARDGGMGQPQHF.

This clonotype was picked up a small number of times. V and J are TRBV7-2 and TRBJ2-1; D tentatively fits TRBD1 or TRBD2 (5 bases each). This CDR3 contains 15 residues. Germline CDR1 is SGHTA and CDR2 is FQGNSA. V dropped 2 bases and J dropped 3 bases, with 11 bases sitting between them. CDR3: CASSLTGTDYNEQFF. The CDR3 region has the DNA TGTGCCAGCAGCTTAACCGGGACGGACTACAATGAGCAGTTCTTC.

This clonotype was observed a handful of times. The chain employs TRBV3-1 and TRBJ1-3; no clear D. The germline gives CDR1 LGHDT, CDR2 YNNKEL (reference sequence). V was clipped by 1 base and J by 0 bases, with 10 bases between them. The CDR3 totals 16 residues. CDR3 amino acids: CASSQVFESSGNTIYF. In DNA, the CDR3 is TGTGCCAGCAGCCAAGTATTCGAGAGCTCTGGAAACACCATATATTTT.

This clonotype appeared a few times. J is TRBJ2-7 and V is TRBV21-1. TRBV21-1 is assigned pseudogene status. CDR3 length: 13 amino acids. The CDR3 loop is CASSKAASHEQYF. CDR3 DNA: TGTGCCAGCAGCAAAGCGGCGTCCCACGAGCAGTACTTC.

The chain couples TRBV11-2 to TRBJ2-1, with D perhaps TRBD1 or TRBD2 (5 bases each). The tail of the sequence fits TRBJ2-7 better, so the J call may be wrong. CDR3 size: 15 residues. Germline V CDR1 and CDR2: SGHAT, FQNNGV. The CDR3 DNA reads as TGTGCCAGCCGTGGGGGTTTTTCGGCCACCTACGAGCAGTACTTC. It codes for CASRGGFSATYEQYF.

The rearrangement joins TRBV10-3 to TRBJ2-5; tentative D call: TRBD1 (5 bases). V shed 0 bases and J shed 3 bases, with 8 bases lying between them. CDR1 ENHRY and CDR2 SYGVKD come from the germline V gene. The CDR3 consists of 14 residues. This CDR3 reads CAISESTGEETQYF. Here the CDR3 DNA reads TGTGCCATCAGTGAGTCCACAGGTGAAGAGACCCAGTACTTC.

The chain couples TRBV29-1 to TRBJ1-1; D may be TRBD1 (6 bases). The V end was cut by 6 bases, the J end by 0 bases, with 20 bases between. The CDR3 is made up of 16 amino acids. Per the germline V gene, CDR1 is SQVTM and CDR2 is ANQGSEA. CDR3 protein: CSVKKATGILNTEAFF. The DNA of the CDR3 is TGCAGCGTCAAAAAAGCAACAGGGATTCTGAACACTGAAGCTTTCTTT. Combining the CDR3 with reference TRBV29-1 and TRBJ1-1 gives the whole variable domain SAVISQKPSRDICQRGTSLTIQCQVDSQVTMMFWYRQQPGQSLTLIATANQGSEATYESGFVIDKFPISRPNLTFSTLTVSNMSPEDSSIYLCSVKKATGILNTEAFFGQGTRLTVV.

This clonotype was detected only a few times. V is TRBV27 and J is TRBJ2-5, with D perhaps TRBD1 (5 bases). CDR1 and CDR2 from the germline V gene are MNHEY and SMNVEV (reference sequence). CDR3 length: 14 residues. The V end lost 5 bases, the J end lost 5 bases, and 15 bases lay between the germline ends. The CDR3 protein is CASSLTVTGETQYF. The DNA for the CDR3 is TGTGCCAGCAGTCTGACAGTTACGGGTGAGACCCAGTACTTC.

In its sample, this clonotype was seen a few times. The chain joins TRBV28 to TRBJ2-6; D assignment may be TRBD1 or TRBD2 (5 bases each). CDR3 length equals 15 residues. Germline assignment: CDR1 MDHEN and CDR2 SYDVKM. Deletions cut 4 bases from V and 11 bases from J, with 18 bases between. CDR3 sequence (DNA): TGTGCCAGCAGTTACGGGACCACTGCTGGTGACGTCCTGACTTTC. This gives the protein CASSYGTTAGDVLTF. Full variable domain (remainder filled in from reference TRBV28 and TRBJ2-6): DVKVTQSSRYLVKRTGEKVFLECVQDMDHENMFWYRQDPGLGLRLIYFSYDVKMKEKGDIPEGYSVSREKKERFSLILESASTNQTSMYLCASSYGTTAGDVLTFGAGSRLTVL.

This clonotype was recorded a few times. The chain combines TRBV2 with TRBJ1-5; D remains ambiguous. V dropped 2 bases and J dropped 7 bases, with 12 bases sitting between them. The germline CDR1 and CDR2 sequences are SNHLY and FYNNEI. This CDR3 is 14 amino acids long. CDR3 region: CASSEILQHQPQHF. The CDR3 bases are TGTGCCAGCAGTGAAATACTCCAACACCAGCCCCAGCATTTT.

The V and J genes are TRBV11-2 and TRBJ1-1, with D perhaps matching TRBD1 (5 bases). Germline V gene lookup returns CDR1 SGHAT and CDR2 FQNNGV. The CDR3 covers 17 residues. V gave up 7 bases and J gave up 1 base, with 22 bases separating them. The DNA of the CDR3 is TGTGCCAGCACCCAGGGCCTTATTATGGGGGAGAACACTGAAGCTTTCTTT. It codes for CASTQGLIMGENTEAFF.

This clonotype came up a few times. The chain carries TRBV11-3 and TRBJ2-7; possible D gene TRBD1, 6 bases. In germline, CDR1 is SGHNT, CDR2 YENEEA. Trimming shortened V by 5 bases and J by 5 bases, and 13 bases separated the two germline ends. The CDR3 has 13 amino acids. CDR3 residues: CASSPTTGHEQYF. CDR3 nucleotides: TGTGCCAGCAGCCCAACAACAGGGCACGAGCAGTACTTC.

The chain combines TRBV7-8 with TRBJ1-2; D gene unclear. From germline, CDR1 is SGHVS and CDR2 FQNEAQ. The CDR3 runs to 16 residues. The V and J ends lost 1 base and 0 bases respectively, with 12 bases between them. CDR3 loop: CASSLGGMQANYGYTF. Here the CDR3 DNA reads TGTGCCAGCAGCTTAGGAGGGATGCAAGCTAACTATGGCTACACCTTC.

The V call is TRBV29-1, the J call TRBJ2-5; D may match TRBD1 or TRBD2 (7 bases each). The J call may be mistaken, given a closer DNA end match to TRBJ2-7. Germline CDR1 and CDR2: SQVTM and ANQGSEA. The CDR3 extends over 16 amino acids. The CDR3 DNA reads TGCAGCGTTGAATTGGTCGGGGAGGGGGCGTCCTACGAGCAGTACTTC. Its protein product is CSVELVGEGASYEQYF.